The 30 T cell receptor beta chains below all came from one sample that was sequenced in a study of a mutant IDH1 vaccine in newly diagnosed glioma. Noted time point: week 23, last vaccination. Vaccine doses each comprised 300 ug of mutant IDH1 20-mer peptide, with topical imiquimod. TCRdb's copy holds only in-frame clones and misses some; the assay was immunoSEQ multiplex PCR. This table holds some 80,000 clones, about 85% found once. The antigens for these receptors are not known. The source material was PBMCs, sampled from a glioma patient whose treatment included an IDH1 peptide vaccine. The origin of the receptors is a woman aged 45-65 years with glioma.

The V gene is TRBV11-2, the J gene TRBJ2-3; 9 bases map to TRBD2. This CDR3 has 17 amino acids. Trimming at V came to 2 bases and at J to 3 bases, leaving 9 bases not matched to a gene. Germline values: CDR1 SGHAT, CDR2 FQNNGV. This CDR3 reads CASSLFGLAGQTDTQYF. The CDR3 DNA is TGTGCCAGCAGCTTATTTGGTCTAGCGGGACAAACAGATACGCAGTATTTT.

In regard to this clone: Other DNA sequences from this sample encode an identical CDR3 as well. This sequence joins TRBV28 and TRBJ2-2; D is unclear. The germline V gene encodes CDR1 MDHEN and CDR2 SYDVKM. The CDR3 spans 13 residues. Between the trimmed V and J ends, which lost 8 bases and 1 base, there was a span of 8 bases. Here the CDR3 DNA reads TGTGCCAGCTCTTACGGGAACACCGGGGAGCTGTTTTTT. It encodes CASSYGNTGELFF.

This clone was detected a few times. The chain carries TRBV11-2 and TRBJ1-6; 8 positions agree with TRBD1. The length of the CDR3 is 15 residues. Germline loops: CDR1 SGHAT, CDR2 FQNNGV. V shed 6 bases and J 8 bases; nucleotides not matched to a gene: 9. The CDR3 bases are TGTGCCAGCAGGCCACCGGGACAGGCCTATTCACCCCTCCACTTT. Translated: CASRPPGQAYSPLHF.

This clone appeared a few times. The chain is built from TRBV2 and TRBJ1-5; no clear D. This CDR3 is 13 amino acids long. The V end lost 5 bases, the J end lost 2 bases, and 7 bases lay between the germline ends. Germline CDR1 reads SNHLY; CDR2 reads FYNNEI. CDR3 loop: CASSPPGNQPQHF. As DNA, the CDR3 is TGTGCCAGCAGTCCCCCTGGCAATCAGCCCCAGCATTTT.

The CDR3 is CASSPGGDGYTF. CDR3 nucleotide sequence: TGTGCCAGCTCCCCAGGGGGGGACGGCTACACCTTC. The chain carries TRBV18 and TRBJ1-2; TRBD1 matches at 7 bases. V lost 6 bases and J lost 8; bases outside the gene matches: 6. Germline lookup yields CDR1 KGHSH and CDR2 LQKENI. CDR3 length: 12 amino acids.

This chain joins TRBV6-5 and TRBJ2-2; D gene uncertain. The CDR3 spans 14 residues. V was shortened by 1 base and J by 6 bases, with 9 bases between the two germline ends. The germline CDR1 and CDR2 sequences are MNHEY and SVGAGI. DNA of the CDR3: TGTGCCAGCAGTTACTTCGAGTACGCCGGGGAGCTGTTTTTT. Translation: CASSYFEYAGELFF.

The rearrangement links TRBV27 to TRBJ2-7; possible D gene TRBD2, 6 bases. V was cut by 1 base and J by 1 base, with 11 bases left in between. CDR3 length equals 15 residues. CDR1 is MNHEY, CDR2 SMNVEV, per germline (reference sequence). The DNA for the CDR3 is TGTGCCAGCAGTTTATTTCGGGGGTCTTCCTACGAGCAGTACTTC. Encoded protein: CASSLFRGSSYEQYF.

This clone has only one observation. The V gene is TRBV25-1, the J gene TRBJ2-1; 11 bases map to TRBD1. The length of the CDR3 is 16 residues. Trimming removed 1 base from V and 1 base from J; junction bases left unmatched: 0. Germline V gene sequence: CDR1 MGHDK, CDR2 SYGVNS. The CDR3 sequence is CASSEWDRGSYNEQFF. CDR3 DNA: TGTGCCAGCAGTGAATGGGACAGGGGGTCCTACAATGAGCAGTTCTTC.

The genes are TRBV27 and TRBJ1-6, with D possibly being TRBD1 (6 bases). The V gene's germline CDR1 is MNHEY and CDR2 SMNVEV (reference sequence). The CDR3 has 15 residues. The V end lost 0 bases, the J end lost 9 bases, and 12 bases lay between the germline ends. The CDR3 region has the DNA TGTGCCAGCAGTTTATCCCCAGGGGCAGCTTCACCCCTCCACTTT. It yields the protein CASSLSPGAASPLHF.

CDR3 loop: CASSPSGTGDYEQYF. The CDR3 region has the DNA TGTGCCAGCAGCCCCTCCGGGACAGGGGACTACGAGCAGTACTTC. The chain combines TRBV13 with TRBJ2-7; 10 nucleotides match TRBD1. J gave up 3 bases and V 5 bases, and 7 bases lay outside the gene matches. The CDR3 is 15 amino acids. CDR1 is PRHDT, CDR2 FYEKMQ, per germline (reference sequence). Combining the CDR3 with reference TRBV13 and TRBJ2-7 gives the whole variable domain AAGVIQSPRHLIKEKRETATLKCYPIPRHDTVYWYQQGPGQDPQFLISFYEKMQSDKGSIPDRFSAQQFSDYHSELNMSSLELGDSALYFCASSPSGTGDYEQYFGPGTRLTVT.

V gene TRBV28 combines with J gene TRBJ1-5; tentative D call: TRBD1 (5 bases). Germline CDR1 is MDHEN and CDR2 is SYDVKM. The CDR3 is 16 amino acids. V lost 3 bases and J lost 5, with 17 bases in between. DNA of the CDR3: TGTGCCAGCAGTTTTAATAATCGGGACCTTGATCAGCCCCAGCATTTT. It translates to CASSFNNRDLDQPQHF.

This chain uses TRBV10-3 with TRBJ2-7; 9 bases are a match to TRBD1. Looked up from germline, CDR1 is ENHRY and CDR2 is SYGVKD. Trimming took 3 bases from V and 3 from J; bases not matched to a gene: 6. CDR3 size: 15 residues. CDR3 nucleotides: TGTGCCATCAGTGAAGCGGGACAGGGAGGCTACGAGCAGTACTTC. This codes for CAISEAGQGGYEQYF.

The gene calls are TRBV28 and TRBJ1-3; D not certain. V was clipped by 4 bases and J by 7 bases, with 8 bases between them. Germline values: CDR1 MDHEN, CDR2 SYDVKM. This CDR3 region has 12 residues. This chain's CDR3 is CASSSLGNTIYF. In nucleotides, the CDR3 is TGTGCCAGCAGTTCCCTGGGCAACACCATATATTTT.

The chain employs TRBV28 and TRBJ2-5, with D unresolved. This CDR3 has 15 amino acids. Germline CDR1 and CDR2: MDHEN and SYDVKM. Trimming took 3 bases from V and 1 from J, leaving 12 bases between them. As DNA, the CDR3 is TGTGCCAGCAGTTTTGGGTATACTCTCCAAGAGACCCAGTACTTC. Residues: CASSFGYTLQETQYF. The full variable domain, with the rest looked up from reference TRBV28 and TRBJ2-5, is DVKVTQSSRYLVKRTGEKVFLECVQDMDHENMFWYRQDPGLGLRLIYFSYDVKMKEKGDIPEGYSVSREKKERFSLILESASTNQTSMYLCASSFGYTLQETQYFGPGTRLLVL.

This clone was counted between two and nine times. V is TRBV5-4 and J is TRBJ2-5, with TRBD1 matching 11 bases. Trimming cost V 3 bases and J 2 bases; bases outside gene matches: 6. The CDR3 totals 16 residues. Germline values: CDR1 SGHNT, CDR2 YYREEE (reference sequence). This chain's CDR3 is CASSSRDRGVQETQYF. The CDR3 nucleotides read TGTGCCAGCAGCTCACGGGACAGGGGGGTTCAAGAGACCCAGTACTTC.

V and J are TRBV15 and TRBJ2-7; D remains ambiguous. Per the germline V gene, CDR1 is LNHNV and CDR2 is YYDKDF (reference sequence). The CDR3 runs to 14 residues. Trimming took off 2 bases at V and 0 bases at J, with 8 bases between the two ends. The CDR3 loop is CATSRTESSYEQYF. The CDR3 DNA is TGTGCCACCAGCAGAACGGAAAGCTCCTACGAGCAGTACTTC.

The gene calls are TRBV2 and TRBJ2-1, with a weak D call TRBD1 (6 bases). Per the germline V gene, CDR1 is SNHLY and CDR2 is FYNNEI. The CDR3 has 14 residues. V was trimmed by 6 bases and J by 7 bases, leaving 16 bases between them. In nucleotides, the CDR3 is TGTGCCAGCAGCCTTAGACAGGTGACAAATGAGCAGTTCTTC. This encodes CASSLRQVTNEQFF.

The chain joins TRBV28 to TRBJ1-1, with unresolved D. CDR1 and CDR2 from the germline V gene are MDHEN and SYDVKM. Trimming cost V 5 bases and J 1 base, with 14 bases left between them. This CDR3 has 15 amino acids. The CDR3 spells CASSTPLSGNTEAFF. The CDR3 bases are TGTGCCAGCAGTACCCCTCTCTCGGGGAACACTGAAGCTTTCTTT. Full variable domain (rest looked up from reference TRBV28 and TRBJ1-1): DVKVTQSSRYLVKRTGEKVFLECVQDMDHENMFWYRQDPGLGLRLIYFSYDVKMKEKGDIPEGYSVSREKKERFSLILESASTNQTSMYLCASSTPLSGNTEAFFGQGTRLTVV.

The CDR3 loop is CASSPRTGGEAYEQYF. The CDR3 DNA reads TGTGCCAGCAGCCCCAGGACAGGGGGCGAGGCCTACGAGCAGTACTTC. This chain connects TRBV7-9 to TRBJ2-7, with 11 bases that match TRBD1. The ends lost 5 bases at V and 2 bases at J; junction bases unmatched: 8. CDR1 is SEHNR and CDR2 is FQNEAQ in the germline V gene (reference sequence). The CDR3 consists of 16 residues.

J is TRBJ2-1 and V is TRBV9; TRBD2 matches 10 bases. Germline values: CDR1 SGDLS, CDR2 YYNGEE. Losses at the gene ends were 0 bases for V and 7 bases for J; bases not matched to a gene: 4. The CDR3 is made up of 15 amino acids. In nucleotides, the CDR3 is TGTGCCAGCAGCGTAGCATTAGCGGGAGGTAATGAGCAGTTCTTC. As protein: CASSVALAGGNEQFF.

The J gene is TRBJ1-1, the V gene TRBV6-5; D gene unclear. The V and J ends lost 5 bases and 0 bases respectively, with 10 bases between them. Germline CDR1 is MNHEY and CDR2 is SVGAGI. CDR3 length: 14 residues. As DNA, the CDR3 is TGTGCCAGCAGTCTCGACACTTTGAACACTGAAGCTTTCTTT. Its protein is CASSLDTLNTEAFF.

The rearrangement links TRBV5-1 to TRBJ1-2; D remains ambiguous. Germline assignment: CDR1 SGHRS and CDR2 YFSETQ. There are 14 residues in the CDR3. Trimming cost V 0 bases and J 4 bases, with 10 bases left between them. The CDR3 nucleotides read TGCGCCAGCAGCTTGGCGGAACAGCTCTATGGCTACACCTTC. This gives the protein CASSLAEQLYGYTF.

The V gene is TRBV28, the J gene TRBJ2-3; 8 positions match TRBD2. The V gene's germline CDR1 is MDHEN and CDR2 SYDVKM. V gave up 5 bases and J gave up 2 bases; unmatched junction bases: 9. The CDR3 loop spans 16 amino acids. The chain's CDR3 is CASSREGRITTDTQYF. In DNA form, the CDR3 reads TGTGCCAGCAGTCGGGAGGGACGGATCACCACAGATACGCAGTATTTT.

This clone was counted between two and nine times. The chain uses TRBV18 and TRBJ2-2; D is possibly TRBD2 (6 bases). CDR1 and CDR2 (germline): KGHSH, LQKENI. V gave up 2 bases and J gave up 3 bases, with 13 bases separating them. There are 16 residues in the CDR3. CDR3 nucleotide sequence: TGTGCCAGCTCACCAATGGAGGGCTCTTACACCGGGGAGCTGTTTTTT. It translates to CASSPMEGSYTGELFF. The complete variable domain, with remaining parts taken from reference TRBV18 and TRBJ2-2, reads NAGVMQNPRHLVRRRGQEARLRCSPMKGHSHVYWYRQLPEEGLKFMVYLQKENIIDESGMPKERFSAEFPKEGPSILRIQQVVRGDSAAYFCASSPMEGSYTGELFFGEGSRLTVL.

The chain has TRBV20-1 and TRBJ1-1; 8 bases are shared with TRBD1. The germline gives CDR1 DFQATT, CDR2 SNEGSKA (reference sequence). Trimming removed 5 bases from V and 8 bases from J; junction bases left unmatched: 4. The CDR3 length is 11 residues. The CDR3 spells CSASWDREAFF. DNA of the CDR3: TGCAGTGCTTCTTGGGACAGGGAAGCTTTCTTT.

The CDR3 sequence is CASSLAGQGYEQYF. The CDR3 nucleotides read TGTGCCAGCAGCTTGGCCGGGCAGGGCTACGAGCAGTACTTC. The rearrangement links TRBV5-6 to TRBJ2-7; tentatively, D is TRBD1 (5 bases). Germline assignment: CDR1 SGHDT and CDR2 YYEEEE. The CDR3 sequence is 14 residues long. Trimming shortened V by 0 bases and J by 3 bases, and 10 bases separated the two germline ends.

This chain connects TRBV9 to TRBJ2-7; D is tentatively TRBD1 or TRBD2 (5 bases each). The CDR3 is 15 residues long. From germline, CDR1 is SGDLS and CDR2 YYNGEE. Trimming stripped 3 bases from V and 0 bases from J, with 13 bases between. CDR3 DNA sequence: TGTGCCAGCAGCGAGGGACCGCAAAGCTCCTACGAGCAGTACTTC. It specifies CASSEGPQSSYEQYF.

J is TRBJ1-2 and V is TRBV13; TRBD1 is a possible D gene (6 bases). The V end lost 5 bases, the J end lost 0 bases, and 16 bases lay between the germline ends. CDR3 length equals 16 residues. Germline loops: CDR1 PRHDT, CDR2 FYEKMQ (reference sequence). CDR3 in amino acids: CASSPPEGDANYGYTF. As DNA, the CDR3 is TGTGCCAGCAGCCCCCCAGAGGGGGATGCTAACTATGGCTACACCTTC.

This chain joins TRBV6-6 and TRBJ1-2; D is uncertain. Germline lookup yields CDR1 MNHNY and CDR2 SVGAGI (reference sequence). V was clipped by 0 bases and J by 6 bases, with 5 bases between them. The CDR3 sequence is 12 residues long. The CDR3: CASSYSDHGYTF. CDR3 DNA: TGTGCCAGCAGTTACTCGGATCATGGCTACACCTTC.

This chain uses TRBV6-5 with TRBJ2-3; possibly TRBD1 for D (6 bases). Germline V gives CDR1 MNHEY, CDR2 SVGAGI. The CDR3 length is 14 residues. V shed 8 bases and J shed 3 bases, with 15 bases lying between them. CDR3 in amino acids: CASGKGTSTDTQYF. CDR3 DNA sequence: TGTGCCAGCGGTAAAGGGACATCGACAGATACGCAGTATTTT.